This T cell receptor (beta chain) was sequenced in a study of blood T cells in healthy people across ages. This clonotype was observed a handful of times. For the second PCR, which ran for about 6 to 11 cycles, a sample-barcoded 5' primer and a J-beta primer mix were used. TCRdb re-called the 5' RACE reads with MiXCR, one entry per CDR3 protein. The sample holds approximately 800,000 distinct CDR3 sequences, roughly 26% seen once. CDR3 length equals 18 residues. V lost 0 bases and J lost 7; bases outside the gene matches: 11. The germline gives CDR1 LGHDT, CDR2 YNNKEL (reference sequence). Each sample gave at least 6.5 million isolated PBMCs. This sample was shared with a second study, whose subject was T cells of mothers and their children. As that report states: The analysis detected no persistent microchimeric T cell clones.

The receptor was derived from a boy younger than 18 in good health. This chain connects TRBV3-1 to TRBJ2-2; 10 bases map to TRBD2. The specimen sequenced was blood. CDR3: CASSQDLAAGGHDGELFF. CDR3 bases: TGTGCCAGCAGCCAAGATCTGGCAGCGGGGGGGCATGACGGGGAGCTGTTTTTT.